Each of the 30 T cell receptor beta chains below was sequenced from the same sample in a study of cytomegalovirus exposure and HLA in healthy donors. The PCR contained 60 Vbeta and 13 Jbeta primers. The protocol was immunoSEQ multiplex PCR, while the TCRdb copy is restricted to in-frame clones and leaves out a portion. The sample includes 150,000 to 200,000 clones, more than 65% of them seen just once. The sample taken for sequencing was PBMCs. These receptors originate from a male donor in good health and CMV-seronegative.

Only a few counts were recorded for this clone. This rearrangement joins TRBV5-6 to TRBJ2-1, with 11 bases identical to TRBD2. Germline CDR1 is SGHDT and CDR2 is YYEEEE. Trimming cost V 5 bases and J 13 bases; bases outside gene matches: 11. This CDR3 contains 14 residues. CDR3 DNA: TGTGCCAGCAGTTTGATAGCGGGAGGGGCCCAACAGTTCTTC. Residues: CASSLIAGGAQQFF. The full variable domain, in which reference TRBV5-6 and TRBJ2-1 provide the parts outside the CDR3, is DAGVTQSPTHLIKTRGQQVTLRCSPKSGHDTVSWYQQALGQGPQFIFQYYEEEERQRGNFPDRFSGHQFPNYSSELNVNALLLGDSALYLCASSLIAGGAQQFFGPGTRLTVL.

The chain links TRBV10-3 to TRBJ2-3, with a tentative D call TRBD2 (6 bases). This CDR3 has 15 amino acids. The ends were cut back, 0 bases at V and 4 bases at J, with 11 bases in the middle. The germline CDR1 and CDR2 sequences are ENHRY and SYGVKD. CDR3 loop: CAISESGGGADTQYF. CDR3 DNA sequence: TGTGCCATCAGTGAGTCCGGGGGTGGGGCAGATACGCAGTATTTT.

The gene calls are TRBV19 and TRBJ1-5, with D unresolved. CDR1 is LNHDA and CDR2 is SQIVND in the germline V gene (reference sequence). V dropped 7 bases and J dropped 0 bases, with 7 bases sitting between them. This CDR3 region has 13 residues. The CDR3 loop is CASNHYSNQPQHF. DNA for the CDR3: TGTGCCAGTAACCACTATAGCAATCAGCCCCAGCATTTT.

This chain joins TRBV28 and TRBJ2-5; a possible D gene is TRBD2 (6 bases). V was trimmed by 10 bases and J by 5 bases, leaving 23 bases between them. CDR3 size: 15 residues. Germline V lookup: CDR1 MDHEN, CDR2 SYDVKM. For the CDR3, the DNA is TGTGCCATCCTCCGTCAGATGGGGGGATGGGAGACCCAGTACTTC. Its translation: CAILRQMGGWETQYF.

This chain joins TRBV5-1 and TRBJ2-3; 8 positions match TRBD2. The CDR3 extends over 15 amino acids. After removal of 2 bases from V and 6 bases from J, the junction contained 8 bases not matched to a gene. The V gene's germline CDR1 is SGHRS and CDR2 YFSETQ. In DNA, the CDR3 is TGCGCCAGCAGCTTAGACGGGGGGGCCGGGGATACGCAGTATTTT. Translating gives CASSLDGGAGDTQYF.

This chain uses TRBV6-5 with TRBJ1-4, with 8 bases aligning to TRBD1. The V gene's germline CDR1 is MNHEY and CDR2 SVGAGI. The junction had 3 bases not matched to a gene; V was cut back by 4 bases and J by 2 bases. The CDR3 has 15 residues. The CDR3, as DNA: TGTGCCAGCAGTTTCCACAGGGGGACTAATGAAAAACTGTTTTTT. Translating it yields CASSFHRGTNEKLFF.

The chain employs TRBV27 and TRBJ1-5, with D possibly being TRBD1 (6 bases). The germline V and J ends were trimmed by 6 bases and 3 bases, with 9 bases remaining between them. The CDR3 length is 13 residues. CDR1 and CDR2 from the germline V gene are MNHEY and SMNVEV (reference sequence). Written as DNA, the CDR3 is TGTGCCAGCAGGTACAGGGACAATCAGCCCCAGCATTTT. It yields the protein CASRYRDNQPQHF.

This chain connects TRBV7-3 to TRBJ2-2; 9 bases match TRBD2. CDR3 length: 15 residues. Trimming removed 2 bases from V and 8 bases from J; junction bases left unmatched: 6. Per the germline V gene, CDR1 is SGHTA and CDR2 is FQGTGA. CDR3: CASSLAGGLGGELFF. Here the CDR3 DNA reads TGTGCCAGCAGCTTAGCGGGGGGGCTTGGAGGGGAGCTGTTTTTT.

V usage is TRBV27 and J usage is TRBJ2-1; D is possibly TRBD2 (6 bases). The V end was cut by 4 bases, the J end by 4 bases, with 14 bases between. The CDR3 runs to 15 residues. CDR1 MNHEY and CDR2 SMNVEV come from the germline V gene (reference sequence). The CDR3 nucleotides are TGTGCCAGCAGTTCTCGTAGCGGAACTTACAATGAGCAGTTCTTC. It is translated as CASSSRSGTYNEQFF.

The rearrangement uses TRBV4-1 and TRBJ2-1; D call uncertain. V lost 3 bases, J lost 0 bases, and 15 bases lay in between. This CDR3 spans 17 amino acids. Germline CDR1 is MGHRA and CDR2 is YSYEKL. The CDR3 nucleotides read TGCGCCAGCAGCCAGTGGGCCTCAAGAAACTCCTACAATGAGCAGTTCTTC. Protein sequence: CASSQWASRNSYNEQFF.

This chain links TRBV28 with TRBJ1-2; TRBD1 agrees at 12 bases. Germline V lookup: CDR1 MDHEN, CDR2 SYDVKM. V trimming: 5 bases; J trimming: 4 bases; junction bases outside the gene matches: 2. CDR3 size: 14 residues. CDR3 nucleotides: TGTGCCAGCAGTCGGGACAGGGGGCTCTATGGCTACACCTTC. This gives the protein CASSRDRGLYGYTF.

The chain recombines TRBV2 with TRBJ2-7, with TRBD1 as a possible D gene (6 bases). Germline CDR1 reads SNHLY; CDR2 reads FYNNEI. CDR3 length equals 12 residues. V dropped 6 bases and J dropped 2 bases, with 8 bases sitting between them. Here the CDR3 DNA reads TGTGCCAGCAGCCGGGACACCTACGAGCAGTACTTC. Amino acid sequence: CASSRDTYEQYF.

V gene TRBV5-4 combines with J gene TRBJ2-2; TRBD2 aligns across 14 bases. Per germline, CDR1 SGHNT and CDR2 YYREEE (reference sequence). There are 17 residues in the CDR3. Unmatched junction bases numbered 10, after V lost 4 bases and J lost 8 bases. Here the CDR3 DNA reads TGTGCCAGCAGCCCCGGACCGGGACTAGCGGGAGAGGGGGAGCTGTTTTTT. Its protein is CASSPGPGLAGEGELFF.

The chain is built from TRBV6-1 and TRBJ2-2; 10 positions match TRBD1. V lost 8 bases to trimming and J lost 2 bases; unmatched junction nucleotides: 5. The CDR3 is 15 residues long. Germline CDR1 and CDR2: MNHNS and SASEGT. CDR3 DNA sequence: TGTGCCAGCCGGGACAGGGGAAGAAACACCGGGGAGCTGTTTTTT. The encoded protein is CASRDRGRNTGELFF.

This rearrangement joins TRBV4-1 to TRBJ2-7; D may be TRBD2 (5 bases). Trimming took 2 bases from V and 3 from J, leaving 8 bases between them. Germline V lookup: CDR1 MGHRA, CDR2 YSYEKL. The CDR3 loop spans 13 amino acids. CDR3 sequence reads: CASSQLEGYEQYF. The CDR3 DNA follows: TGCGCCAGCAGCCAACTAGAGGGCTACGAGCAGTACTTC.

V and J are TRBV29-1 and TRBJ1-2; D may be TRBD1 (6 bases). Germline CDR1 reads SQVTM; CDR2 reads ANQGSEA. CDR3 size: 12 residues. Trimming pared 3 bases from V and 5 bases from J, leaving 10 bases between. Written as DNA, the CDR3 is TGCAGCGTTGATGGGCAGGGGTATGGCTACACCTTC. Residues: CSVDGQGYGYTF.

Only one count was recorded for this clone. The J gene is TRBJ2-7, the V gene TRBV12-5; 11 nucleotides agree with TRBD1. The CDR3 spans 15 residues. Germline loops: CDR1 LGHNT, CDR2 FRNRAP. V shed 5 bases, J shed 4 bases, and the junction held 7 bases outside the gene matches. The CDR3, as DNA: TGTGCTAGTGGTCGTCACCGGGACAGGGGGTACGAGCAGTACTTC. Encoded protein: CASGRHRDRGYEQYF.

On this clone itself: Relative to the germline gene, one junction end is altered; a read error may explain this. The rearrangement uses TRBV7-9 and TRBJ2-5; 7 positions agree with TRBD1. Looked up from germline, CDR1 is SEHNR and CDR2 is FQNEAQ (reference sequence). The CDR3 consists of 13 residues. CDR3 amino acids: CSSSLQGIETQYF. The CDR3 coding sequence is TGTTCCAGCAGCTTACAGGGGATAGAGACCCAGTACTTC.

This clone has only a few counts. The chain joins TRBV2 to TRBJ2-4; TRBD2 matches at 13 bases. The CDR3 extends over 14 amino acids. The trim removed 5 bases at V and 8 bases at J, leaving 3 bases unmatched. Germline V CDR1 and CDR2: SNHLY, FYNNEI. The CDR3 bases are TGTGCCAGCAGTAAACTAGCGGGAGGGTACATTCAGTACTTC. Translating it yields CASSKLAGGYIQYF.

The genes are TRBV4-2 and TRBJ2-5; D is ambiguous. Matching the DNA end better, TRBJ2-7 makes the J call doubtful. The CDR3 spans 13 residues. Per germline, CDR1 LGHNA and CDR2 YNFKEQ. The CDR3 loop reads CASSHSLGYEQYF. The DNA for the CDR3 is TGTGCCAGCAGCCACTCCCTAGGCTACGAGCAGTACTTC.

The rearrangement uses TRBV7-9 and TRBJ2-1, with 7 bases aligning to TRBD1. This CDR3 region has 14 residues. With V trimmed by 4 bases and J by 12 bases, 12 bases remained unmatched. Germline-derived CDR1 and CDR2 are SEHNR and FQNEAQ (reference sequence). The CDR3 coding sequence is TGTGCCAGCAGCTCAAATACACAGGGGTTCGGGCAGTTCTTC. Protein sequence: CASSSNTQGFGQFF.

The chain joins TRBV2 to TRBJ2-7, with D hard to call. Germline loops: CDR1 SNHLY, CDR2 FYNNEI. V was shortened by 8 bases and J by 2 bases, with 10 bases between the two germline ends. CDR3 length equals 12 residues. As DNA, the CDR3 is TGTGCCAGCCGCGGTATTACCTACGAGCAGTACTTC. Translating it yields CASRGITYEQYF.

This chain uses TRBV4-1 with TRBJ1-2; D possibly corresponds to TRBD1 (5 bases). V was cut by 1 base and J by 7 bases, with 7 bases left in between. The CDR3 has 12 amino acids. The germline V gene has CDR1 MGHRA and CDR2 YSYEKL. CDR3: CASSQGGGGYTF. CDR3 bases: TGCGCCAGCAGCCAAGGGGGGGGTGGCTACACCTTC.

V is TRBV28 and J is TRBJ2-2; 13 bases match TRBD2. Germline V CDR1 and CDR2: MDHEN, SYDVKM. The CDR3 has 18 residues. J lost 7 bases, V lost 3 bases, and 11 bases had no gene match. CDR3 region: CASSLPHGLAGVVGELFF. Here the CDR3 DNA reads TGTGCCAGCAGTTTGCCCCACGGACTAGCGGGAGTAGTCGGGGAGCTGTTTTTT.

The gene calls are TRBV25-1 and TRBJ2-7; the match to TRBD1 covers 7 bases. Looked up from germline, CDR1 is MGHDK and CDR2 is SYGVNS. Trimming removed 3 bases from V and 2 bases from J; junction bases left unmatched: 7. This CDR3 comprises 15 residues. The CDR3 nucleotides are TGTGCCAGCAGTGACCCCAGGCAGGGGGCCTACGAGCAGTACTTC. Amino acid sequence: CASSDPRQGAYEQYF.

The chain uses TRBV14 and TRBJ1-1, with 8 bases lining up with TRBD1. J gave up 5 bases and V 0 bases, and 5 bases lay outside the gene matches. The CDR3 consists of 15 residues. Germline V gives CDR1 SGHDN, CDR2 FVKESK. The DNA of the CDR3 is TGTGCCAGCAGCCAAGAATCAGGGGGCATGACTGAAGCTTTCTTT. Translating it yields CASSQESGGMTEAFF.

The rearrangement uses TRBV7-2 and TRBJ1-2; TRBD1 matches at 9 bases. The CDR3 length is 15 residues. The germline V gene has CDR1 SGHTA and CDR2 FQGNSA. Trimming took 5 bases from V and 2 from J; bases not matched to a gene: 6. Here the CDR3 DNA reads TGTGCCAGCAGCACGGGACAGGGAACCAACTATGGCTACACCTTC. Translated: CASSTGQGTNYGYTF. Full variable domain (outside the CDR3, taken from reference TRBV7-2 and TRBJ1-2): GAGVSQSPSNKVTEKGKDVELRCDPISGHTALYWYRQSLGQGLEFLIYFQGNSAPDKSGLPSDRFSAERTGGSVSTLTIQRTQQEDSAVYLCASSTGQGTNYGYTFGSGTRLTVV.

The genes are TRBV9 and TRBJ2-5; perhaps TRBD1 as D (6 bases). V lost 3 bases and J lost 0, with 9 bases in between. Germline loops: CDR1 SGDLS, CDR2 YYNGEE. The CDR3 is made up of 14 amino acids. CDR3 nucleotide sequence: TGTGCCAGCAGCGAGGGGGTGTACCAAGAGACCCAGTACTTC. As protein: CASSEGVYQETQYF.

The genes are TRBV7-9 and TRBJ2-5; 10 bases line up with TRBD2. V lost 5 bases to trimming and J lost 4 bases; unmatched junction nucleotides: 7. Germline V lookup: CDR1 SEHNR, CDR2 FQNEAQ (reference sequence). There are 15 residues in the CDR3. The CDR3 bases are TGTGCCAGCAGCCCAAGGGGACTAGCGAGAGAGACCCAGTACTTC. It specifies CASSPRGLARETQYF.

The chain uses TRBV6-1 and TRBJ2-2; no clear D gene. Germline V lookup: CDR1 MNHNS, CDR2 SASEGT. CDR3 length: 14 amino acids. Trimming removed 3 bases from V and 4 bases from J, with 9 bases in between. CDR3 sequence: CASSELQTTGELFF. CDR3 in DNA: TGTGCCAGCAGTGAGTTACAGACCACCGGGGAGCTGTTTTTT.